This T cell receptor beta chain is from a study of shared clonotypes between healthy human individuals. Study-level points and caveats: The represented genetic and exposure-history diversity was limited by the small number of donors. Richness estimates generally favored naive over memory subsets.

In the naive CD8 group, cells lacked CD45RO and were positively selected for CCR7, so terminally differentiated effector memory CD45RA+ cells were left out. Concerning this clone: No antigen is known for it. This sample also contains other DNA sequences that code for the same CDR3.

Replicate PCRs run on sorted subsets employed 150 to 250 ng DNA, approximately 30,000 T cell genomes. Method: immunoSEQ multiplex PCR; TCRdb's copy keeps in-frame clones and lacks some. This sample has about 610,000 clones; roughly 96% occur once, and the top ten carry around 0.1%. CDR3 length equals 16 residues. V shed 1 base, J shed 2 bases, and the junction held 4 bases outside the gene matches. CDR1 is MNHEY, CDR2 SMNVEV, per germline (reference sequence). The sequence was collected from a woman in her thirties in good health. The chain is built from TRBV27 and TRBJ2-2; 7 bases are a match to TRBD2. Material: naive CD8+ T cells sorted from blood. DNA for the CDR3: TGTGCCAGCAGTTTATGGGGAGGGAGTAACACCGGGGAGCTGTTTTTT. Translating gives CASSLWGGSNTGELFF.